These T cell receptor beta chains were read from a single sample in a study of cytomegalovirus exposure and HLA in healthy donors. Repertoires were generated with immunoSEQ multiplex PCR, while TCRdb's copy carries only in-frame clones and drops some. The repertoire has roughly 140,000 clones, approximately 80% of them found once; the top ten carry approximately 5.6%. Sample: PBMCs. The receptors were gathered from a woman in her forties in good health and CMV-seropositive. The CDR3 runs from the conserved cysteine through the conserved F or W.

v_call,j_call,cdr3_aa
TRBV5-1,TRBJ2-5,CASSLEPGLAGAQLKETQYF
TRBV6-6,TRBJ2-1,CASRGEEGHNEQFF
TRBV27,TRBJ2-1,CASGLAGELNEQFF
TRBV7-9,TRBJ2-2,CASSLTAARGSGELFF
TRBV18,TRBJ1-1,CASSSQANTEAFF
TRBV15,TRBJ1-1,CATSRDEATEAFF
TRBV11-2,TRBJ2-2,CASSPRSGGGRVDGELFF
TRBV6-1,TRBJ2-3,CASTGRTMTDTQYF
TRBV5-1,TRBJ2-7,CASILGAGEGEQYF
TRBV4-1,TRBJ2-5,CASSQDRTKTQYF
TRBV30,TRBJ2-7,CAWSEFSPSSGEQYF
TRBV6-1,TRBJ1-5,CASSGRGSNQPQHF
TRBV11-3,TRBJ2-3,CASSLAGTDTQYF
TRBV6-5,TRBJ2-1,CASSYYHNNEQFF
TRBV19,TRBJ1-5,CASSIFGHNQPQHF
TRBV7-9,TRBJ2-3,CSSSLITSGETDTQYF
TRBV29-1,TRBJ1-2,CSGSAGPGGYTF
TRBV6-1,TRBJ1-1,CASSEGYWDTTEAFF
TRBV11-3,-,CASSFGRSSYEQYF
TRBV6-5,TRBJ2-5,CASRGQSAYQETQYF
TRBV6-4,TRBJ1-2,CASNAGQMYGYTF
TRBV5-1,TRBJ2-5,CASSLASGNQETQYF
TRBV28,TRBJ2-1,CASRRGGRGNEQFF
TRBV5-1,TRBJ1-4,CASSSDRGGEKLFF
TRBV7-9,TRBJ1-1,CASSLMGAGGTEAFF
TRBV30,TRBJ2-5,CAWSMGSEREQYF
TRBV10-1,TRBJ2-1,CASSESGQGFYNEQFF
TRBV6-5,TRBJ1-2,CASSPYATGVYGYTF
TRBV5-1,TRBJ2-7,CASSFRNPGQGAFEQYF
TRBV11-2,TRBJ2-1,CASSLQWTGSSYNEQFF
TRBV11-2,TRBJ2-7,CASSSVRGSYEQYF
TRBV15,TRBJ2-7,CAPKAGTSGRGEQYF
TRBV14,TRBJ1-2,CASSPILGGALYGYTF
TRBV28,TRBJ2-3,CASSTGGLFTDTQYF
TRBV9,TRBJ2-2,CASSVAVGLANTGELFF
TRBV29-1,TRBJ2-5,CSALPHVGLANQETQYF
TRBV27,TRBJ2-1,CASTDGGGHNEQFF
TRBV9,TRBJ2-5,CASSRGGRGLETQYF
TRBV7-9,TRBJ1-4,CASSLEAGANEKLFF
TRBV7-2,TRBJ2-3,CASSSGLAGGGDTQYF
TRBV7-8,TRBJ2-2,CASSPHLAGGGTGELFF
TRBV11-2,TRBJ2-5,CASSLVGTAQETQYF
TRBV14,TRBJ2-1,CASSPVTGSYNEQFF
TRBV7-8,TRBJ1-1,CASSFGHLSVAFF
TRBV6-6,TRBJ2-7,CASSYVGEQYF
TRBV2,TRBJ1-5,CASSEQGSDQPQHF